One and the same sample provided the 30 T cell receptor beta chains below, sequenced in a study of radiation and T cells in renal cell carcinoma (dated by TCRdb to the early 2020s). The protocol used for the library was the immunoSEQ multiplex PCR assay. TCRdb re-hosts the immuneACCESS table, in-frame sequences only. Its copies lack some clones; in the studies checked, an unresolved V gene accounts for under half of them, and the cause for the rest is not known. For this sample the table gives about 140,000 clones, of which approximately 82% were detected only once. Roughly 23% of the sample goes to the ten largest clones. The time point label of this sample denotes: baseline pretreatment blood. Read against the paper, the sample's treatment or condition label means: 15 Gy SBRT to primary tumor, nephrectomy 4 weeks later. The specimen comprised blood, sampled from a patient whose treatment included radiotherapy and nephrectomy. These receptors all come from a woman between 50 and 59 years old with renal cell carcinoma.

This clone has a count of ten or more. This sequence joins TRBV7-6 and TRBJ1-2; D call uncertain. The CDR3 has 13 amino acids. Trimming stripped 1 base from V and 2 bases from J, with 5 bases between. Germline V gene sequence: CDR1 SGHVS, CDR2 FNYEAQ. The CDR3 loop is CASSLDQNYGYTF. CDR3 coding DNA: TGTGCCAGCAGCTTAGACCAGAACTATGGCTACACCTTC.

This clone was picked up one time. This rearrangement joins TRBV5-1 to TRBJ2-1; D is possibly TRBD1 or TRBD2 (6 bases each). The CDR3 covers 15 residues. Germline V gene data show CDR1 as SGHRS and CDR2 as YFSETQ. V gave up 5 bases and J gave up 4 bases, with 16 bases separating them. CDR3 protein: CASSSGDRTYNEQFF. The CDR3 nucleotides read TGCGCCAGCAGTTCGGGAGACAGGACATACAATGAGCAGTTCTTC.

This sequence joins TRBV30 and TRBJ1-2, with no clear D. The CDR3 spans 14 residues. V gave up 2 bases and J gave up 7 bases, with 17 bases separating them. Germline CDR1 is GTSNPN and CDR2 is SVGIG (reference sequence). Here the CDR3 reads CAWSYTVRNTGYTF. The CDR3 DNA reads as TGTGCCTGGAGTTACACAGTACGTAATACTGGCTACACCTTC.

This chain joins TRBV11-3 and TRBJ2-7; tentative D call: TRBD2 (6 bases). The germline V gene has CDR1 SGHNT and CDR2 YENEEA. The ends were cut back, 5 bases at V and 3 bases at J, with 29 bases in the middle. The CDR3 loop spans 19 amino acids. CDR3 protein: CASSPGVRGLSEGNYEQYF. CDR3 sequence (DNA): TGTGCCAGCAGCCCGGGGGTCCGGGGCCTTAGCGAGGGGAACTACGAGCAGTACTTC.

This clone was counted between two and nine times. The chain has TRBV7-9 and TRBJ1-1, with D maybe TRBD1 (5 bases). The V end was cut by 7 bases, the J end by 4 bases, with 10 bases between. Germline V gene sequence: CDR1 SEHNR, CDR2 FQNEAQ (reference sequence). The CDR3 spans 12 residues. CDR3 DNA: TGTGCCAGCACCCTTGGGGGCACTGAAGCTTTCTTT. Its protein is CASTLGGTEAFF.

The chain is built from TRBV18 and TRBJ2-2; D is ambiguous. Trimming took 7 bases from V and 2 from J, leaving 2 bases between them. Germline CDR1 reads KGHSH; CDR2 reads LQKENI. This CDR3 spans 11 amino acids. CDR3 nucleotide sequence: TGTGCCAGCTTCAACACCGGGGAGCTGTTTTTT. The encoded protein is CASFNTGELFF. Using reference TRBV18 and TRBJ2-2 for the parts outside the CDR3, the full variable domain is NAGVMQNPRHLVRRRGQEARLRCSPMKGHSHVYWYRQLPEEGLKFMVYLQKENIIDESGMPKERFSAEFPKEGPSILRIQQVVRGDSAAYFCASFNTGELFFGEGSRLTVL.

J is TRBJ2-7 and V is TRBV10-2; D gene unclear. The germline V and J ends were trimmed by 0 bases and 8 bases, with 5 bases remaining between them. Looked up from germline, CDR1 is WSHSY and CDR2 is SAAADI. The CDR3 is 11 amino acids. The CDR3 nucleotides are TGCGCCAGCAGTGAGTCGGCGAAGCAGTACTTC. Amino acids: CASSESAKQYF.

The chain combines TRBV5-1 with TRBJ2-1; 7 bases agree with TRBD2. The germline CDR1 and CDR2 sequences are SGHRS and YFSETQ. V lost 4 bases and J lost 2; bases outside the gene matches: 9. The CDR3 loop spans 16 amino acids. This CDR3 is CASSARTSGAYNEQFF. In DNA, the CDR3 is TGCGCCAGCAGCGCCCGGACTAGTGGGGCCTACAATGAGCAGTTCTTC.

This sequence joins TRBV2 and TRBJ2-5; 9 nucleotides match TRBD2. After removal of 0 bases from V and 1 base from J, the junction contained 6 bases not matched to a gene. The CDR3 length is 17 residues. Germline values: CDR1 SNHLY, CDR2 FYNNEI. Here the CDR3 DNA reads TGTGCCAGCAGTGAAGCGCGGTCTAGCGGGGTCCAAGAGACCCAGTACTTC. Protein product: CASSEARSSGVQETQYF.

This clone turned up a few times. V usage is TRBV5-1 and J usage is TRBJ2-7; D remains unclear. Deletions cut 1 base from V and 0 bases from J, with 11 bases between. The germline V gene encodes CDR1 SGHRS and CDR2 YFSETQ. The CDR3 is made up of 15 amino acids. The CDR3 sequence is CASSLSGISSYEQYF. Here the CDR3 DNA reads TGCGCCAGCAGCTTGTCCGGAATCAGCTCCTACGAGCAGTACTTC. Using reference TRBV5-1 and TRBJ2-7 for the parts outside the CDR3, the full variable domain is KAGVTQTPRYLIKTRGQQVTLSCSPISGHRSVSWYQQTPGQGLQFLFEYFSETQRNKGNFPGRFSGRQFSNSRSEMNVSTLELGDSALYLCASSLSGISSYEQYFGPGTRLTVT.

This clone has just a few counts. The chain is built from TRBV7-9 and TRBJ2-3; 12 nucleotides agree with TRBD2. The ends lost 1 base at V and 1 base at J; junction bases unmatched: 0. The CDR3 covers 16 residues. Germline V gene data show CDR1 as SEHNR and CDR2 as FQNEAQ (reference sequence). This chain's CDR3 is CASSLGTSGGTDTQYF. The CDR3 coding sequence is TGTGCCAGCAGCTTAGGGACTAGCGGGGGCACAGATACGCAGTATTTT.

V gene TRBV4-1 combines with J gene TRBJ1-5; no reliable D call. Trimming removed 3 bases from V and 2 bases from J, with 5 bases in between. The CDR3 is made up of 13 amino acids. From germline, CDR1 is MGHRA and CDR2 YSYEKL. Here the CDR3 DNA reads TGCGCCAGCAGCCAGCCTGGCAATCAGCCCCAGCATTTT. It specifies CASSQPGNQPQHF.

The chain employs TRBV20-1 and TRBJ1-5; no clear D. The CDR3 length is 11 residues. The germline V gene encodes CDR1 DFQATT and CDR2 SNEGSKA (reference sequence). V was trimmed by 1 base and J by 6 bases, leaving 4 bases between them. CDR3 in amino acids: CSARGGQPQHF. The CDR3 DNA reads TGCAGTGCTAGAGGGGGTCAGCCCCAGCATTTT.

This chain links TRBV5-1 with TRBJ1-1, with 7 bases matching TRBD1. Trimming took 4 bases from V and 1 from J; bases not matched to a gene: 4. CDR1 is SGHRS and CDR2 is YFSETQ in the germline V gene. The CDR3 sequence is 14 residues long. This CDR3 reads CASSRRTGNTEAFF. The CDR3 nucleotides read TGCGCCAGCAGCAGAAGGACAGGGAACACTGAAGCTTTCTTT.

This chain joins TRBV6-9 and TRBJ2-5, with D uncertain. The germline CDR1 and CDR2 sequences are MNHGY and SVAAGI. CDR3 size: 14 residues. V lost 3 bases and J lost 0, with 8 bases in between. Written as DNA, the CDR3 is TGTGCCAGCAGTTACTACCCGTACCAAGAGACCCAGTACTTC. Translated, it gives CASSYYPYQETQYF.

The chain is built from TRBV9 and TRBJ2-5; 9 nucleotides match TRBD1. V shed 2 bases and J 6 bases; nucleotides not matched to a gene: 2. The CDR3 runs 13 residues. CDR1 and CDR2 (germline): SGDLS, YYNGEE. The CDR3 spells CASSVTGGKTQYF. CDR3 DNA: TGTGCCAGCAGCGTGACAGGGGGAAAGACCCAGTACTTC.

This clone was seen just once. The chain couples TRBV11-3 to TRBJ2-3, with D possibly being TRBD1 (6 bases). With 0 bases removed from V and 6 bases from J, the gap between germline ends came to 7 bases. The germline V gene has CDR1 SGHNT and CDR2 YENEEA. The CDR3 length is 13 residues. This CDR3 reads CASSLEGADTQYF. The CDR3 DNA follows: TGTGCCAGCAGCTTAGAGGGGGCGGATACGCAGTATTTT. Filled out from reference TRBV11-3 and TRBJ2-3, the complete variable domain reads EAGVVQSPRYKIIEKKQPVAFWCNPISGHNTLYWYLQNLGQGPELLIRYENEEAVDDSQLPKDRFSAERLKGVDSTLKIQPAELGDSAVYLCASSLEGADTQYFGPGTRLTVL.

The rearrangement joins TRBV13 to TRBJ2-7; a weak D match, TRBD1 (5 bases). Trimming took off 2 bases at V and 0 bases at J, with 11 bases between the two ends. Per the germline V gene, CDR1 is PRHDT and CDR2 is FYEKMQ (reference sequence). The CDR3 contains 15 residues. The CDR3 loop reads CASSLRAQGSYEQYF. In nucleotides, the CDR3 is TGTGCCAGCAGCTTAAGGGCGCAGGGCTCCTACGAGCAGTACTTC.

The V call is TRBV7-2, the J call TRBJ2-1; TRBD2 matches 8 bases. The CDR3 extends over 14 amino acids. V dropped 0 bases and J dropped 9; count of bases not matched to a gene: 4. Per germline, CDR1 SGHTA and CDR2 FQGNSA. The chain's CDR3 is CASSLATAGGEQFF. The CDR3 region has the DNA TGTGCCAGCAGCTTAGCGACGGCGGGAGGTGAGCAGTTCTTC.

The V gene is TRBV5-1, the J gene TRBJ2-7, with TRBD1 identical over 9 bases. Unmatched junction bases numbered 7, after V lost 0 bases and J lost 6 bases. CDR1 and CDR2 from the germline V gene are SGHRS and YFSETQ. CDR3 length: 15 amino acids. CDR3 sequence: CASSLAQDRGGEQYF. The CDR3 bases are TGCGCCAGCAGCTTGGCACAGGACAGGGGAGGCGAGCAGTACTTC. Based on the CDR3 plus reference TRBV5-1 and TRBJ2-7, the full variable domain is KAGVTQTPRYLIKTRGQQVTLSCSPISGHRSVSWYQQTPGQGLQFLFEYFSETQRNKGNFPGRFSGRQFSNSRSEMNVSTLELGDSALYLCASSLAQDRGGEQYFGPGTRLTVT.

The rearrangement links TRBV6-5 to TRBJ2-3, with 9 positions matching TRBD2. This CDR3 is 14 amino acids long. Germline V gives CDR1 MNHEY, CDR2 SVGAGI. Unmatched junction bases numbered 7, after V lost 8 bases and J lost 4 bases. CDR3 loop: CASGNSGGPDTQYF. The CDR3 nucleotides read TGTGCCAGCGGCAATAGCGGGGGTCCAGATACGCAGTATTTT.

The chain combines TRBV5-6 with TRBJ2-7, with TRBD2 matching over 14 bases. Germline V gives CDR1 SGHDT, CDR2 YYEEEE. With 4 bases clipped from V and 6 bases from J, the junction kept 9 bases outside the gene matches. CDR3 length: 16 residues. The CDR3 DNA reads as TGTGCCAGCAGCCGAGGACTAGCGGGAGGTTTGGGCGAGCAGTACTTC. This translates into CASSRGLAGGLGEQYF.

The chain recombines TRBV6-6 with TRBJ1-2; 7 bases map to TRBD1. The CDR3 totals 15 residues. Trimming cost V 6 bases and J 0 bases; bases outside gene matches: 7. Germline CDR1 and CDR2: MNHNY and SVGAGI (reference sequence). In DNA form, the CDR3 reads TGTGCCAGCAGCCCCGGGACAGCCTCTAACTATGGCTACACCTTC. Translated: CASSPGTASNYGYTF.

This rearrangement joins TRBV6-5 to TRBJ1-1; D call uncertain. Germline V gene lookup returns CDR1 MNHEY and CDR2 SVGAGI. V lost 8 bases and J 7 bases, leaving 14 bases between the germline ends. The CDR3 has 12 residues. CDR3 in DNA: TGTGCCAGCGGCGTGGCAGGAGTTGAAGCTTTCTTT. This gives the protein CASGVAGVEAFF.

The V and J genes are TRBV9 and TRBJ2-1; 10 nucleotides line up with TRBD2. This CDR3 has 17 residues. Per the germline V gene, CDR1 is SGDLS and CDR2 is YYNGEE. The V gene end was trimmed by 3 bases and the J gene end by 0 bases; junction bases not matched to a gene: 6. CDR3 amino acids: CASSADSGGNSYNEQFF. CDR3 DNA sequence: TGTGCCAGCAGCGCAGATAGCGGGGGGAACTCCTACAATGAGCAGTTCTTC.

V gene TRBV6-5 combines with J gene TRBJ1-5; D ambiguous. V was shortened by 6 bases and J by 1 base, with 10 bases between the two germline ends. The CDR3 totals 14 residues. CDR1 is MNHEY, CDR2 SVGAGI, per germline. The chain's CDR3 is CASSPVGSNQPQHF. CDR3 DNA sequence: TGTGCCAGCAGCCCCGTAGGGAGCAATCAGCCCCAGCATTTT.

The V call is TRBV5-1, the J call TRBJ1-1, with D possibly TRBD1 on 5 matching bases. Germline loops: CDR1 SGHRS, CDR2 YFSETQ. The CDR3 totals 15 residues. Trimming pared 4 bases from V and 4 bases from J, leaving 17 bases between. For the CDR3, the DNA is TGCGCCAGCAGCACGGGCGGGGGGTTTGCCACTGAAGCTTTCTTT. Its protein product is CASSTGGGFATEAFF.

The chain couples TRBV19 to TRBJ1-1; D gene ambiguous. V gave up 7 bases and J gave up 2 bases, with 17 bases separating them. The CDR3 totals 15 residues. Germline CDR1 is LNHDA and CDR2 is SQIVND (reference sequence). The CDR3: CASTPGREHNTEAFF. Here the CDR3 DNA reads TGTGCCAGTACCCCGGGGAGGGAGCATAACACTGAAGCTTTCTTT.

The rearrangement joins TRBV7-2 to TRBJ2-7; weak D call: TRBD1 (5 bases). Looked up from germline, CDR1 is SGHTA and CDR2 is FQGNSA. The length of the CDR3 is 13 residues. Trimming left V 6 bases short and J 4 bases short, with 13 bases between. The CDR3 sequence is CASRPRPGYEQYF. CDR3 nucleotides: TGTGCCAGCAGGCCCCGCCCAGGGTACGAGCAGTACTTC.

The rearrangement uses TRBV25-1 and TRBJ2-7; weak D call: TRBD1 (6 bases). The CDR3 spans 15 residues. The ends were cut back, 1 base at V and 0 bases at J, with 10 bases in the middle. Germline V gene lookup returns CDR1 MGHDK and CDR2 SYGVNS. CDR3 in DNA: TGTGCCAGCAGTGAATTAGGGGGAGCCTCCTACGAGCAGTACTTC. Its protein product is CASSELGGASYEQYF.